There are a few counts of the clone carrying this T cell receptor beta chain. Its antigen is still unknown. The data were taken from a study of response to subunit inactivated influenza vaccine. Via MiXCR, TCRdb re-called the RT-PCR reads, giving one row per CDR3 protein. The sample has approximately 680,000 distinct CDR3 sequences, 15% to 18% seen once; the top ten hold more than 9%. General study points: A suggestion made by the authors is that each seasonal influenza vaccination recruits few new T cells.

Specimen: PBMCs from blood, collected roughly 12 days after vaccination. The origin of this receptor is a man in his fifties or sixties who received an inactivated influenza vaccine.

CDR3 DNA sequence: TGTGCCAGCAGTTCCCTCCCGGCGGGACATGATCAGCCCCAGCATTTT. This codes for CASSSLPAGHDQPQHF. The chain combines TRBV27 with TRBJ1-5; perhaps TRBD1 as D (6 bases). Germline V gene data show CDR1 as MNHEY and CDR2 as SMNVEV (reference sequence). V was pared by 4 bases and J by 5 bases, with 18 bases between. The CDR3 is 16 residues long.